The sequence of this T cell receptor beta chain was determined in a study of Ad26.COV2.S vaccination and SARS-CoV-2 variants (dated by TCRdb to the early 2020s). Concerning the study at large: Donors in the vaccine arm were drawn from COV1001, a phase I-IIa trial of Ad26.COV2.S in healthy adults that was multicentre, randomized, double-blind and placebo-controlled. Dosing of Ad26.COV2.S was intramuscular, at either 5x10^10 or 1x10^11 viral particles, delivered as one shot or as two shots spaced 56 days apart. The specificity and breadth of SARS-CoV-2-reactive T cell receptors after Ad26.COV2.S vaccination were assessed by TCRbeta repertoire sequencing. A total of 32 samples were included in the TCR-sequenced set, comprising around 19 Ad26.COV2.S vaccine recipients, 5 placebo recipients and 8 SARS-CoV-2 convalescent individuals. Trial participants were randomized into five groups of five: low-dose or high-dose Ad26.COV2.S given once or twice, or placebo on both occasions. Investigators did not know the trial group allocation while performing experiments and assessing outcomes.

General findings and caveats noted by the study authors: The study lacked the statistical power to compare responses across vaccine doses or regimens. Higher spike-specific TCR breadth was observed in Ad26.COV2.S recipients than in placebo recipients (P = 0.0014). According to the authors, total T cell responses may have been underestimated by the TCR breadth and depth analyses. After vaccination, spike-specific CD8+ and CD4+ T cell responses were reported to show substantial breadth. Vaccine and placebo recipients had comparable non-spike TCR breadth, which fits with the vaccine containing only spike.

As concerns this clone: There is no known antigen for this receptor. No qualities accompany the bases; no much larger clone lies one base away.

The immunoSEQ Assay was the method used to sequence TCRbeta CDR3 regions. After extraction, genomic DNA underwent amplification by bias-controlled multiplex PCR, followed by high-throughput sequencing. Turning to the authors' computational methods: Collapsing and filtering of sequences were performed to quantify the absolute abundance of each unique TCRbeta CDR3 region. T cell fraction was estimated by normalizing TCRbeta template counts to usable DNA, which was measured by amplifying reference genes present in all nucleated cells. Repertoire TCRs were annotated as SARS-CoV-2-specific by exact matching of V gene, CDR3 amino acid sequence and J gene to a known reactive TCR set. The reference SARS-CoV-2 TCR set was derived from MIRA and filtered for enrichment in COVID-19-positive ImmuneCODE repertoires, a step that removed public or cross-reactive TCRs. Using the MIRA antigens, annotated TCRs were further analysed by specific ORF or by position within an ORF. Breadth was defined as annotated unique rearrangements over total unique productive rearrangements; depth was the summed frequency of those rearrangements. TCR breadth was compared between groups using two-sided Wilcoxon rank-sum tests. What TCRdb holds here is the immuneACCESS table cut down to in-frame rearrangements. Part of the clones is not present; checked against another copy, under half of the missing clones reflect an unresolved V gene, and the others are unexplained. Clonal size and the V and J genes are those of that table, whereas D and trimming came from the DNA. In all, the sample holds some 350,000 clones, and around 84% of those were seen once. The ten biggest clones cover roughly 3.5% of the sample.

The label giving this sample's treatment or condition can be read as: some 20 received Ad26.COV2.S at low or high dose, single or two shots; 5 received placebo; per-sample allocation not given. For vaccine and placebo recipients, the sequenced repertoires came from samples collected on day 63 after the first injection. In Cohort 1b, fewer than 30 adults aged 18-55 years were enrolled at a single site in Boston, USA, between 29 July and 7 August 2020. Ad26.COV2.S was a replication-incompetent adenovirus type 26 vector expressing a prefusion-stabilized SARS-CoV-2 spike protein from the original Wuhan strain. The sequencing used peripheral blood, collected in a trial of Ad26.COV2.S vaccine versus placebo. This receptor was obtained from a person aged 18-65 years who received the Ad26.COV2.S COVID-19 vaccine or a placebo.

CDR3 protein: CASSSSRGAGANVLTF. DNA sequence: TGTGCCAGCTCGAGCAGTAGGGGTGCTGGGGCCAACGTCCTGACTTTC. The sequence is built from TRBV18 and TRBJ2-6; perhaps TRBD1 is the D gene, with 5 bases matching. Trimming costs V 6 bases and J 2 bases, and their ends lie 14 bases apart. Per the germline V gene, KGHSH is the CDR1 and LQKENI is the CDR2. The CDR3 sequence holds 16 residues, the cysteine and phenylalanine included. Only the CDR3 portion is preserved as DNA: 48 bases, with reading frame beginning at the first base.